The source of this T cell receptor (beta chain) is a study of blood T cell repertoires in COVID-19. About the research overall: Acute and convalescent COVID-19 specimens originated in the United States, Italy and Spain.

Germline V lookup: CDR1 LNHDA, CDR2 SQIVND (reference sequence). The CDR3 has 13 residues. The ends were cut back, 3 bases at V and 5 bases at J, with 8 bases in the middle. In the original analysis: Reference gene primer amplification yielded estimated nucleated cell counts. Sequencing was performed with immunoSEQ multiplex PCR; in TCRdb, only in-frame clones are kept and a portion is missing. V and J calls and clone size are those listed in that table; D and trimming were worked out from the DNA. The data hold 250,000 to 300,000 clones, with under 90% observed a single time. Those enrolled, adults aged roughly 18 to 89 years, came from under 25 US areas.

Sequencing was done on a sample of PBMCs or T cells enriched from blood (not recorded which). V gene TRBV19 combines with J gene TRBJ1-5, with no clear D. The clonotype originates from a man aged 18 to 30 who had recovered from COVID-19. CDR3 sequence reads: CASSMREHQPQHF. Written as DNA, the CDR3 is TGTGCCAGTAGTATGAGGGAACATCAGCCCCAGCATTTT.